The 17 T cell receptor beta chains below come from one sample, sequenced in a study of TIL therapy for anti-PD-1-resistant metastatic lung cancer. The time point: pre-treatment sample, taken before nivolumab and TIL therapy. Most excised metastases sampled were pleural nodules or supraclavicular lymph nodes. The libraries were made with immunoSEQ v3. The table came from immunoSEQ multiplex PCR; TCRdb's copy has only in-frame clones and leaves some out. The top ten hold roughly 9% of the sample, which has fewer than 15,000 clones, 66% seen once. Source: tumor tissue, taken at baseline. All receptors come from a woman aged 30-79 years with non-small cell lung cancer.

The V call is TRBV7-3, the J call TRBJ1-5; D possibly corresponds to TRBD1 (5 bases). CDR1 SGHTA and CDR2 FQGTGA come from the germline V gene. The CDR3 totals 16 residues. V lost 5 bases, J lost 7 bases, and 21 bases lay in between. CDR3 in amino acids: CASSRQGPSWGQPQHF. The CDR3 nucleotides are TGTGCCAGCAGCCGCCAGGGACCTTCCTGGGGCCAGCCCCAGCATTTT.

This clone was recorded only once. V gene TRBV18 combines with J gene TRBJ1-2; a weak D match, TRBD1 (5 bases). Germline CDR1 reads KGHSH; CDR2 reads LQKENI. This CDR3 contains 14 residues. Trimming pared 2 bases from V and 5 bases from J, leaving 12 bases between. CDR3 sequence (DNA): TGTGCCAGCTCACCAGGAGTAGGGGCGTATGGCTACACCTTC. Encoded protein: CASSPGVGAYGYTF. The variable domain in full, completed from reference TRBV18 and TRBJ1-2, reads NAGVMQNPRHLVRRRGQEARLRCSPMKGHSHVYWYRQLPEEGLKFMVYLQKENIIDESGMPKERFSAEFPKEGPSILRIQQVVRGDSAAYFCASSPGVGAYGYTFGSGTRLTVV.

CDR3 sequence: CASSQTGELPTDTQYF. CDR3 DNA: TGCGCCAGCAGCCAGACTGGTGAATTACCCACAGATACGCAGTATTTT. The gene calls are TRBV4-1 and TRBJ2-3; D unclear. CDR3 length: 16 residues. V lost 3 bases and J 2 bases, leaving 15 bases between the germline ends. Germline CDR1 is MGHRA and CDR2 is YSYEKL.

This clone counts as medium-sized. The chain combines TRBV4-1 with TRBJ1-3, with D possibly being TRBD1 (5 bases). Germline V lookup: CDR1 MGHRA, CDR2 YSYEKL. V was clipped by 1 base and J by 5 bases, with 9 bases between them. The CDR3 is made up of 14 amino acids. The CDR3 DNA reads TGCGCCAGCAGCCAAGGGGGGTTCAGAAACACCATATATTTT. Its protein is CASSQGGFRNTIYF.

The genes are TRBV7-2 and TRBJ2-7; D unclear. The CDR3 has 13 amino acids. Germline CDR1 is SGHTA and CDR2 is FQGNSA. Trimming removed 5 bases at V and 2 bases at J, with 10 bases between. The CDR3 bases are TGTGCCAGCAGCACCCGCCAGGCCTACGAGCAGTACTTC. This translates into CASSTRQAYEQYF.

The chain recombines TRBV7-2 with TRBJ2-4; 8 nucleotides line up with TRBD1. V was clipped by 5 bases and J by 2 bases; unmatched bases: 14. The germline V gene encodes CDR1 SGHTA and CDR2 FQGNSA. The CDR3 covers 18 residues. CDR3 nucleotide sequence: TGTGCCAGCAGCCCTGTTCTGACAGGGGATTTAACCAAAAACATTCAGTACTTC. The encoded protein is CASSPVLTGDLTKNIQYF.

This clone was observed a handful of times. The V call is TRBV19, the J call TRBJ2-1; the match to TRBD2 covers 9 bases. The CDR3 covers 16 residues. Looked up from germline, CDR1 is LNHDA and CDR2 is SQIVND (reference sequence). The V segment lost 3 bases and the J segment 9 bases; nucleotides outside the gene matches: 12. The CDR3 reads CASSMGLARAASEQFF. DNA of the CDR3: TGTGCCAGTAGTATGGGACTAGCCCGGGCAGCGTCTGAGCAGTTCTTC.

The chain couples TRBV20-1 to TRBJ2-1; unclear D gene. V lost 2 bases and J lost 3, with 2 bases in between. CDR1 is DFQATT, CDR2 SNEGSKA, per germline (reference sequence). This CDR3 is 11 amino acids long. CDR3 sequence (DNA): TGCAGTGCTAGATACTACAATGAGCAGTTCTTC. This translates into CSARYYNEQFF.

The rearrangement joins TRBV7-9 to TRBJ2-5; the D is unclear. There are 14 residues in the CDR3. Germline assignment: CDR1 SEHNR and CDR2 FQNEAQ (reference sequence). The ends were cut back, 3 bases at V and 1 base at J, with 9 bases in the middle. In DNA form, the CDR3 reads TGTGCCAGCAGCTTCCAAGTACCCCAAGAGACCCAGTACTTC. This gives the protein CASSFQVPQETQYF. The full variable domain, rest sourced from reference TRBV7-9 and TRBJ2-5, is DTGVSQNPRHKITKRGQNVTFRCDPISEHNRLYWYRQTLGQGPEFLTYFQNEAQLEKSRLLSDRFSAERPKGSFSTLEIQRTEQGDSAMYLCASSFQVPQETQYFGPGTRLLVL.

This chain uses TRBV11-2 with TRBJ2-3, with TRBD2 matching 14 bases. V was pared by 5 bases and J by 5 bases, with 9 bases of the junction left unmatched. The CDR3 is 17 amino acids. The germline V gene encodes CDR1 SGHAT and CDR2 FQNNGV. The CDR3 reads CASSVTGTSGRRDTQYF. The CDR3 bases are TGTGCCAGCAGCGTTACCGGGACTAGCGGGAGAAGAGATACGCAGTATTTT.

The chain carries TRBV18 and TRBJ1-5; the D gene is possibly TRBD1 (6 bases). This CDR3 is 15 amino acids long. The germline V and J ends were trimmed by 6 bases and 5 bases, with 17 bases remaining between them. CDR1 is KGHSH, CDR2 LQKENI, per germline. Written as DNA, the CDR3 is TGTGCCAGCTCTTTGTGGGGGCGGGACGATCAGCCCCAGCATTTT. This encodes CASSLWGRDDQPQHF.

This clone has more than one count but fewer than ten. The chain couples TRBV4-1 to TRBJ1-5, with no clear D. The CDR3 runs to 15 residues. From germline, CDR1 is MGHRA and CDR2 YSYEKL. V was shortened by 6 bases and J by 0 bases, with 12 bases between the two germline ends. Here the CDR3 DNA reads TGCGCCAGCAGACCAACCCGGGATAGCAATCAGCCCCAGCATTTT. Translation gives CASRPTRDSNQPQHF.

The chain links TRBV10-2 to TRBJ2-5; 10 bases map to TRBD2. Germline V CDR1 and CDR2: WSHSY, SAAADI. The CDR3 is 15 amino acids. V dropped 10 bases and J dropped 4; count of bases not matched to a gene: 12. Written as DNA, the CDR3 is TGCGCCACCCAGGGGCTAGCGGGAGTGGGAGAGACCCAGTACTTC. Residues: CATQGLAGVGETQYF.

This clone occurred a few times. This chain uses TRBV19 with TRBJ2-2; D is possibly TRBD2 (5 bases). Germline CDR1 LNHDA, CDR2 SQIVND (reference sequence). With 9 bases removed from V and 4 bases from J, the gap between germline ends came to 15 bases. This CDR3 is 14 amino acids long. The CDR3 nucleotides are TGTGCCAGCGTCCGGGATGAGGGCACCGGGGAGCTGTTTTTT. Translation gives CASVRDEGTGELFF.

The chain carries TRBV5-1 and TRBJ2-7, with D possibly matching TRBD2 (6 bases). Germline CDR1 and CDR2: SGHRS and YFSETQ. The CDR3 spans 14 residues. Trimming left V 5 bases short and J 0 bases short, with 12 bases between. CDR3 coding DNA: TGCGCCAGCAGACGGGGGACGGACTCCTACGAGCAGTACTTC. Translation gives CASRRGTDSYEQYF.

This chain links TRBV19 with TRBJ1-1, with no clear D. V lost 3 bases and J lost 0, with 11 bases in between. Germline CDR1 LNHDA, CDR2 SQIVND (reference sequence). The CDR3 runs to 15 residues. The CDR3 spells CASSIYFAMNTEAFF. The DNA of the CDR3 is TGTGCCAGTAGTATTTACTTCGCAATGAACACTGAAGCTTTCTTT.

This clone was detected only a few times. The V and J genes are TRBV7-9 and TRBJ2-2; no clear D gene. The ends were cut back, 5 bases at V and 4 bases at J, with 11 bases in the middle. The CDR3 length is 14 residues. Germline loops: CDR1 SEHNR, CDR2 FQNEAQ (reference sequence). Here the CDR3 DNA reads TGTGCCAGCAGCCTTCCCGATCGCACCGGGGAGCTGTTTTTT. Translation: CASSLPDRTGELFF.